This T cell receptor beta chain was captured in a study of T cells after posttransplantation cyclophosphamide. A marrow graft followed busulfan-fludarabine conditioning, with cyclophosphamide on days +3 and +4. This clone has just a few counts. The germline V gene has CDR1 MDHEN and CDR2 SYDVKM. The V end was cut by 6 bases, the J end by 4 bases, with 19 bases between. This CDR3 region has 16 residues. The protocol was immunoSEQ multiplex PCR, while the TCRdb copy is restricted to in-frame clones and leaves out a portion. The repertoire yields around 12,000 clones, none seen only once; the top ten contain 25% to 30%.

The material sequenced was PBMCs, taken after allogeneic stem cell transplant with posttransplant cyclophosphamide. This clonotype was obtained from a female patient between 40 and 50 years old who received an allogeneic stem cell transplant from an unrelated donor, was CMV-positive, and had acute GVHD only. Some T cells may arise from the graft donor. The V and J genes are TRBV28 and TRBJ1-5, with D perhaps matching TRBD1 (6 bases). For the CDR3, the DNA is TGTGCCAGCAGCCTTCTACAGGGTTTTGGTAATCAGCCCCAGCATTTT. Encoded protein: CASSLLQGFGNQPQHF.